This note documents a single T cell receptor (beta chain) sequence. Repertoires were generated with immunoSEQ multiplex PCR, while TCRdb's copy carries only in-frame clones and drops some. The sample consists of under 65,000 clones, roughly 90% of them appearing once. The sample originates from a study of T cell changes during pregnancy in multiple sclerosis. The CDR3 loop spans 14 amino acids. Trimming removed 0 bases from V and 6 bases from J, with 8 bases in between. CDR1 and CDR2 (germline): LGHNA, YSLEER. This clonotype was sampled from a female donor with multiple sclerosis, enrolled in a pregnancy study. The specimen was CD4+ T cells from peripheral blood mononuclear cells, collected after pregnancy. V gene TRBV4-3 combines with J gene TRBJ2-2; D not certain. In DNA, the CDR3 is TGCGCCAGCAGCCAAGATAACGGTTCCGGGGAGCTGTTTTTT. This translates into CASSQDNGSGELFF.